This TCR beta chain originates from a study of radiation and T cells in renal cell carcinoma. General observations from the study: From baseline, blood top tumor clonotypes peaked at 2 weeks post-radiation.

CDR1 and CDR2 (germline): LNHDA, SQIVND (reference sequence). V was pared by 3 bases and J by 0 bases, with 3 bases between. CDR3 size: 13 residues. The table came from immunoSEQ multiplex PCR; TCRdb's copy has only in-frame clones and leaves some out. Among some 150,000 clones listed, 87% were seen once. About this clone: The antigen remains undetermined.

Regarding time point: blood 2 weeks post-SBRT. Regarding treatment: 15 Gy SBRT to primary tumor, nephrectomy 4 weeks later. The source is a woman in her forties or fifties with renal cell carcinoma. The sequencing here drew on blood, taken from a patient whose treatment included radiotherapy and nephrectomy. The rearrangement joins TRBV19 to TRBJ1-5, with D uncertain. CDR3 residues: CASSMSSNQPQHF. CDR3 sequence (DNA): TGTGCCAGTAGTATGAGTAGCAATCAGCCCCAGCATTTT.